This TCR beta chain was sequenced during a study of shared clonotypes between healthy human individuals. At the level of the study: The study used three CD4 naive, three CD4 memory, two CD8 naive and one CD8 memory plate per donor.

Every donor, a Caucasian adult, lived in Nashville, Tennessee. A CD45RA+ naive subset and a CD45RA-negative memory subset were split from CD4+ cells. V gave up 3 bases and J gave up 3 bases, with 12 bases separating them. The germline V gene has CDR1 WNHNN and CDR2 SYGVQD (reference sequence). The CDR3 is 14 amino acids. Libraries were prepared by immunoSEQ multiplex PCR; TCRdb keeps only in-frame clonotypes and omits some of them. The data contain about 680,000 clones, less than 85% of them seen just once; the ten biggest clones take up over 1.5%. This TCR was recovered from a woman between 25 and 40 years old in good health. The sequenced material came from memory CD4+ T cells sorted from blood. Stated subset: CD45RA-negative fraction. The chain carries TRBV10-1 and TRBJ2-7; D may correspond to TRBD1 or TRBD2 (5 bases each). The CDR3, as DNA: TGCGCCAGCAGTGAAGACGGGGCCCACTACGAGCAGTACTTC. Translating it yields CASSEDGAHYEQYF.